This T cell receptor beta chain was recorded in a study of T cells after yellow fever vaccination. Study as a whole: Preparation used SMART-Seq v4 Ultra Low Input for the low-cell-number fractions. The study's findings and limits: Of the clonotypes, a small share occurred in both CD4 and CD8 compartments. The secondary response was weaker, and its peak arrived faster, on day 5 versus 15. Among primary-vaccination clones, most reappeared after the booster, at 96% for CD4 and roughly 88% for CD8.

As to this clonotype: Its antigen is not known.

Germline V gene data show CDR1 as SEHNR and CDR2 as FQNEAQ (reference sequence). This CDR3 is 15 amino acids long. Trimming at V came to 6 bases and at J to 2 bases, leaving 8 bases not matched to a gene. From the 5' RACE reads, TCRdb called clonotypes with MiXCR, one entry per CDR3 protein. The repertoire consists of approximately 510,000 distinct CDR3 sequences, with just over 20% occurring once and the leading ten covering roughly a sixth. The chain combines TRBV7-9 with TRBJ2-3; 7 bases agree with TRBD2. The source material was PBMCs, sampled roughly 23 days after the first yellow fever vaccination. This receptor was identified in a man younger than 35 who received the YFV17D yellow fever vaccine. CDR3 nucleotide sequence: TGTGCCAGCAGACGCGTCGGGACTATCACAGATACGCAGTATTTT. This sequence encodes CASRRVGTITDTQYF.